What follows are 32 T cell receptor beta chains derived from one specimen sequenced in a study of cytotoxic CD8 clonotypes in ibrutinib-treated CLL. Produced via immunoSEQ multiplex PCR; TCRdb's table is partial and in-frame only. The repertoire includes some 100,000 clones, approximately 58% of them detected once, and 30% to 45% sits in the top ten. Here the sequenced sample was PBMCs, taken after 24 months of ibrutinib treatment. All receptors come from a human donor with chronic lymphocytic leukemia.

The DNA for the CDR3 is TGTGCCAGCAGTGAAACGGGGACACCCGGCTACACCTTC. It translates to CASSETGTPGYTF. The rearrangement joins TRBV6-1 to TRBJ1-2, with D possibly matching TRBD1 (6 bases). Germline V lookup: CDR1 MNHNS, CDR2 SASEGT. The CDR3 covers 13 residues. Between the trimmed V and J ends, which lost 2 bases and 8 bases, there was a span of 12 bases.

This chain joins TRBV7-9 and TRBJ1-6; D is unresolved. Germline CDR1 is SEHNR and CDR2 is FQNEAQ (reference sequence). Trimming shortened V by 4 bases and J by 11 bases, and 12 bases separated the two germline ends. CDR3 length: 13 amino acids. CDR3 coding DNA: TGTGCCAGCAGCTCGGTGAAGGGCGCACCCCTCCACTTT. As protein: CASSSVKGAPLHF.

This clone was counted a single time. This chain connects TRBV29-1 to TRBJ2-2, with TRBD1 identical over 8 bases. Germline CDR1 reads SQVTM; CDR2 reads ANQGSEA. V shed 6 bases, J shed 4 bases, and the junction held 4 bases outside the gene matches. CDR3 size: 13 residues. The DNA for the CDR3 is TGCAGCGTAACGACAGGGGTCACCGGGGAGCTGTTTTTT. Its translation: CSVTTGVTGELFF.

The V call is TRBV7-3, the J call TRBJ1-2; 7 nucleotides align to TRBD1. Trimming took 4 bases from V and 2 from J; bases not matched to a gene: 7. CDR3 length equals 15 residues. CDR1 is SGHTA, CDR2 FQGTGA, per germline. Here the CDR3 DNA reads TGTGCCAGCAGCTCGCGACAGGGTTCAAACTATGGCTACACCTTC. Translated, it gives CASSSRQGSNYGYTF.

The rearrangement links TRBV4-1 to TRBJ2-1, with TRBD1 matching 12 bases. From germline, CDR1 is MGHRA and CDR2 YSYEKL. V lost 4 bases, J lost 7 bases, and 5 bases stayed unmatched. The CDR3 extends over 15 amino acids. The CDR3 bases are TGCGCCAGCAGCCTCGGGACAGGGGGCGAGAATGAGCAGTTCTTC. As protein: CASSLGTGGENEQFF.

The sample holds one count of this clone. This sequence joins TRBV4-3 and TRBJ2-5; 9 nucleotides align to TRBD2. The CDR3 sequence is 15 residues long. From germline, CDR1 is LGHNA and CDR2 YSLEER. V lost 1 base and J lost 2; bases outside the gene matches: 2. This CDR3 is CASSQGLAAQETQYF. As DNA, the CDR3 is TGCGCCAGCAGCCAAGGACTAGCGGCACAAGAGACCCAGTACTTC.

The chain combines TRBV5-1 with TRBJ2-5, with D maybe TRBD1 (6 bases). V was trimmed by 6 bases and J by 4 bases, leaving 19 bases between them. Germline V gene sequence: CDR1 SGHRS, CDR2 YFSETQ. The CDR3 is 15 amino acids. CDR3 DNA: TGCGCCAGCACCCCGGACAGCAGAATCGGAGAGACCCAGTACTTC. It yields the protein CASTPDSRIGETQYF.

This chain connects TRBV2 to TRBJ1-2, with D maybe TRBD1 (5 bases). Deletions cut 3 bases from V and 8 bases from J, with 16 bases between. The CDR3 length is 14 residues. Germline-derived CDR1 and CDR2 are SNHLY and FYNNEI. The CDR3 loop is CASSEVTALGGYTF. DNA of the CDR3: TGTGCCAGCAGTGAGGTGACAGCCCTCGGGGGCTACACCTTC.

V and J are TRBV6-1 and TRBJ2-1; D might be TRBD1 (6 bases). Deletions cut 10 bases from V and 4 bases from J, with 14 bases between. Germline lookup yields CDR1 MNHNS and CDR2 SASEGT. CDR3 length: 13 amino acids. In DNA form, the CDR3 reads TGTGCCACCGAGGCGACAGGATACAATGAGCAGTTCTTC. Its translation: CATEATGYNEQFF.

V and J are TRBV13 and TRBJ1-3; no reliable D call. This CDR3 has 13 amino acids. Germline-derived CDR1 and CDR2 are PRHDT and FYEKMQ (reference sequence). V was trimmed by 4 bases and J by 0 bases, leaving 4 bases between them. In DNA form, the CDR3 reads TGTGCCAGCAGCTCACTCTCTGGAAACACCATATATTTT. Translating it yields CASSSLSGNTIYF.

This sequence joins TRBV2 and TRBJ2-4; D not certain. The CDR3 contains 14 residues. With 6 bases removed from V and 0 bases from J, the gap between germline ends came to 9 bases. Germline CDR1 is SNHLY and CDR2 is FYNNEI. CDR3 in DNA: TGTGCCAGCAGGCTCGAGCTAGCCAAAAACATTCAGTACTTC. Its translation is CASRLELAKNIQYF.

This clone was recorded only once. This CDR3 is CATRLAGSTDTQYF. CDR3 bases: TGTGCCACACGCCTAGCGGGTAGCACAGATACGCAGTATTTT. The chain is built from TRBV10-3 and TRBJ2-3, with 8 bases identical to TRBD2. V trimming: 10 bases; J trimming: 0 bases; junction bases outside the gene matches: 6. The germline V gene encodes CDR1 ENHRY and CDR2 SYGVKD. CDR3 size: 14 residues.

V gene TRBV7-3 combines with J gene TRBJ2-3, with TRBD1 as a possible D gene (5 bases). Between the trimmed V and J ends, which lost 5 bases and 5 bases, there was a span of 17 bases. The germline V gene encodes CDR1 SGHTA and CDR2 FQGTGA. The CDR3 totals 15 residues. CDR3 in DNA: TGTGCCAGCAGCCCTTTGGGGCAGTTGGAAGATACGCAGTATTTT. Translated, it gives CASSPLGQLEDTQYF.

The rearrangement joins TRBV30 to TRBJ2-5, with D perhaps matching TRBD1 (5 bases). Germline CDR1 and CDR2: GTSNPN and SVGIG (reference sequence). The CDR3 covers 15 residues. Trimming stripped 2 bases from V and 0 bases from J, with 13 bases between. The CDR3 sequence: CAWSTNRQYQETQYF. The DNA for the CDR3 is TGTGCCTGGAGTACGAACAGACAGTACCAAGAGACCCAGTACTTC. Using reference TRBV30 and TRBJ2-5 for the parts outside the CDR3, the full variable domain is SQTIHQWPATLVQPVGSPLSLECTVEGTSNPNLYWYRQAAGRGLQLLFYSVGIGQISSEVPQNLSASRPQDRQFILSSKKLLLSDSGFYLCAWSTNRQYQETQYFGPGTRLLVL.

This clone showed up just a few times. V and J are TRBV9 and TRBJ2-7; D assignment may be TRBD1 or TRBD2 (6 bases each). The length of the CDR3 is 16 residues. Per germline, CDR1 SGDLS and CDR2 YYNGEE. V was clipped by 0 bases and J by 0 bases, with 13 bases between them. CDR3 region: CASSVESGANSYEQYF. The DNA of the CDR3 is TGTGCCAGCAGCGTAGAGTCGGGGGCGAACTCCTACGAGCAGTACTTC.

V is TRBV5-1 and J is TRBJ1-2; D gene unclear. There are 13 residues in the CDR3. Trimming stripped 5 bases from V and 3 bases from J, with 11 bases between. Germline V gene lookup returns CDR1 SGHRS and CDR2 YFSETQ. CDR3 in DNA: TGCGCCAGCAGTCCCGGAGGAGACTATGGCTACACCTTC. This codes for CASSPGGDYGYTF.

The V and J genes are TRBV19 and TRBJ2-4, with 10 bases aligning to TRBD1. The germline V gene has CDR1 LNHDA and CDR2 SQIVND (reference sequence). The CDR3 consists of 14 residues. Trimming at V came to 7 bases and at J to 6 bases, leaving 6 bases not matched to a gene. The chain's CDR3 is CASMVTGGSNIQYF. DNA for the CDR3: TGTGCCAGTATGGTGACAGGGGGCTCAAACATTCAGTACTTC.

The chain recombines TRBV25-1 with TRBJ2-7; D gene unclear. Trimming shortened V by 6 bases and J by 4 bases, and 7 bases separated the two germline ends. The CDR3 consists of 11 residues. The V gene's germline CDR1 is MGHDK and CDR2 SYGVNS. CDR3 sequence (DNA): TGTGCCAGCAGAGGTAGGTACGAGCAGTACTTC. This sequence encodes CASRGRYEQYF.

There are a few counts of this clone. The chain couples TRBV18 to TRBJ2-1; D may be TRBD2 (5 bases). The germline V gene has CDR1 KGHSH and CDR2 LQKENI. V was pared by 3 bases and J by 6 bases, with 15 bases between. CDR3 length: 15 amino acids. In nucleotides, the CDR3 is TGTGCCAGCTCACCTTACGGCGGGCCCTTCAATGAGCAGTTCTTC. Its protein is CASSPYGGPFNEQFF.

Only a few counts were recorded for this clone. This rearrangement joins TRBV25-1 to TRBJ2-7; the match to TRBD2 covers 8 bases. The CDR3 totals 14 residues. The germline V gene has CDR1 MGHDK and CDR2 SYGVNS. V shed 6 bases and J 0 bases; nucleotides not matched to a gene: 4. The CDR3 nucleotides read TGTGCCAGCAGGGCAAGCGGGAGCTCCTACGAGCAGTACTTC. Its protein is CASRASGSSYEQYF.

The chain joins TRBV7-2 to TRBJ2-7; unclear D gene. Germline CDR1 SGHTA, CDR2 FQGNSA. V was trimmed by 5 bases and J by 2 bases, leaving 13 bases between them. This CDR3 has 14 residues. The CDR3 region is CASSPPSVPYEQYF. The CDR3 DNA follows: TGTGCCAGCAGCCCCCCCTCCGTGCCCTACGAGCAGTACTTC.

This clone came up a few times. The chain recombines TRBV14 with TRBJ2-7; D is perhaps TRBD1 (5 bases). The V gene's germline CDR1 is SGHDN and CDR2 FVKESK. The CDR3 consists of 15 residues. Trimming shortened V by 2 bases and J by 3 bases, and 14 bases separated the two germline ends. This CDR3 reads CASSQNPEGVYEQYF. The CDR3 DNA is TGTGCCAGCAGCCAAAATCCAGAAGGGGTCTACGAGCAGTACTTC.

The chain has TRBV6-5 and TRBJ2-7; 7 nucleotides line up with TRBD1. The CDR3 runs to 15 residues. V trimming: 6 bases; J trimming: 1 base; junction bases outside the gene matches: 9. The germline V gene has CDR1 MNHEY and CDR2 SVGAGI. In DNA, the CDR3 is TGTGCCAGCAGGCGAGACAGGGAAATTTCCTACGAGCAGTACTTC. Protein product: CASRRDREISYEQYF.

The chain carries TRBV6-1 and TRBJ2-5; 7 bases are shared with TRBD1. V lost 10 bases and J lost 5; bases outside the gene matches: 10. This CDR3 region has 13 residues. From germline, CDR1 is MNHNS and CDR2 SASEGT. The CDR3 region is CATVTGMFETQYF. The CDR3 nucleotides are TGTGCCACCGTGACAGGGATGTTTGAGACCCAGTACTTC.

In its sample, this clone was seen once. V is TRBV13 and J is TRBJ2-3; possible D gene TRBD2, 6 bases. CDR1 and CDR2 (germline): PRHDT, FYEKMQ (reference sequence). The CDR3 runs 18 residues. V was trimmed by 4 bases and J by 2 bases, leaving 22 bases between them. CDR3 residues: CASSSTVIAGTSTDTQYF. Here the CDR3 DNA reads TGTGCCAGCAGCTCCACCGTAATCGCGGGGACTTCCACAGATACGCAGTATTTT.

The genes are TRBV7-9 and TRBJ2-2; TRBD1 might be the D (5 bases). Between the trimmed V and J ends, which lost 5 bases and 3 bases, there was a span of 13 bases. This CDR3 has 15 amino acids. Germline lookup yields CDR1 SEHNR and CDR2 FQNEAQ (reference sequence). The CDR3 DNA follows: TGTGCCAGCAGCCAATTAATGGGGCACACCGGGGAGCTGTTTTTT. Protein sequence: CASSQLMGHTGELFF.

The CDR3 loop reads CASSLMDSRSGTEQYF. The CDR3 DNA follows: TGCGCCAGCAGCTTAATGGACTCGCGGAGCGGCACCGAGCAGTACTTC. J is TRBJ2-7 and V is TRBV5-1, with a weak D call TRBD2 (5 bases). The CDR3 extends over 16 amino acids. The germline V and J ends were trimmed by 2 bases and 6 bases, with 21 bases remaining between them. CDR1 is SGHRS, CDR2 YFSETQ, per germline.

Only one count was recorded for this clone. The chain combines TRBV5-6 with TRBJ1-2, with TRBD1 matching 7 bases. CDR1 SGHDT and CDR2 YYEEEE come from the germline V gene. After removal of 2 bases from V and 8 bases from J, the junction contained 12 bases not matched to a gene. The CDR3 is 15 amino acids. The CDR3 DNA reads TGTGCCAGCAGCTTCCGCAGGACGACAGGGATGGGCTACACCTTC. It is translated as CASSFRRTTGMGYTF.

This clone was seen only once. This sequence joins TRBV4-2 and TRBJ2-5, with D perhaps matching TRBD2 (6 bases). CDR1 and CDR2 from the germline V gene are LGHNA and YNFKEQ. The CDR3 contains 15 residues. Between the trimmed V and J ends, which lost 5 bases and 1 base, there was a span of 14 bases. The DNA for the CDR3 is TGTGCCAGCAGCGGCATGGGGGACTTCCAAGAGACCCAGTACTTC. Translation gives CASSGMGDFQETQYF.

This chain links TRBV27 with TRBJ1-3; D remains unclear. The CDR3 sequence is 14 residues long. V was shortened by 7 bases and J by 0 bases, with 10 bases between the two germline ends. Germline V gene sequence: CDR1 MNHEY, CDR2 SMNVEV (reference sequence). CDR3 amino acids: CASKRYYSGNTIYF. The DNA for the CDR3 is TGTGCCAGCAAACGCTATTACTCTGGAAACACCATATATTTT.

V and J are TRBV9 and TRBJ1-1; no reliable D call. There are 13 residues in the CDR3. Germline loops: CDR1 SGDLS, CDR2 YYNGEE. The V and J ends lost 0 bases and 10 bases respectively, with 13 bases between them. In nucleotides, the CDR3 is TGTGCCAGCAGCGTAGTAGCGGTAAATGGAGCTTTCTTT. Translated: CASSVVAVNGAFF. Full variable domain (outside the CDR3, taken from reference TRBV9 and TRBJ1-1): DSGVTQTPKHLITATGQRVTLRCSPRSGDLSVYWYQQSLDQGLQFLIQYYNGEERAKGNILERFSAQQFPDLHSELNLSSLELGDSALYFCASSVVAVNGAFFGQGTRLTVV.

The chain has TRBV10-1 and TRBJ1-1; 11 bases match TRBD1. The CDR3 extends over 16 amino acids. Germline CDR1 is WNHNN and CDR2 is SYGVQD (reference sequence). V dropped 2 bases and J dropped 2; count of bases not matched to a gene: 4. The CDR3 sequence is CASSEGTGGINTEAFF. The CDR3 region has the DNA TGCGCCAGCAGTGAGGGGACAGGGGGGATCAACACTGAAGCTTTCTTT.